This TCR beta chain was retrieved from a study of T cell responses to AZD1222 COVID-19 vaccine. General study points: The number of AZD1222 recipients seropositive at baseline was only 5 to 7. Most donors were white British, females outnumbered males, and clonal diversity was possibly underestimated.

This clone was detected once. Antigen: not known. TCRdb keeps only in-frame clones here, not all; method: immunoSEQ multiplex PCR. The repertoire holds about 120,000 clones, with around 88% as singletons. This TCR was recovered from an adult in good health. The material sequenced was peripheral blood, taken on day 0 of MenACWY control vaccination.

The CDR3 region is CASRRDSGNTIYF. In DNA, the CDR3 is TGTGCCAGCCGACGGGACTCTGGAAACACCATATATTTT. The chain couples TRBV11-3 to TRBJ1-3; the D is unclear. Germline lookup yields CDR1 SGHNT and CDR2 YENEEA. This CDR3 is built from 13 residues. V was clipped by 8 bases and J by 0 bases, with 8 bases between them.